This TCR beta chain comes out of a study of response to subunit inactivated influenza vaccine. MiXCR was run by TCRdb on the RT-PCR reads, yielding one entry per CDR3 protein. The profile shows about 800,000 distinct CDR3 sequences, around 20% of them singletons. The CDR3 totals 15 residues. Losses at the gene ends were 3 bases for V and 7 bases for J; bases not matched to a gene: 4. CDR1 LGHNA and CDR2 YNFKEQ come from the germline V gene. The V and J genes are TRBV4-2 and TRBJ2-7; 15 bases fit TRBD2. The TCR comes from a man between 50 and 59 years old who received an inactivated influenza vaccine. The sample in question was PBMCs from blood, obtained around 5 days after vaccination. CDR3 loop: CASSQEGLAGGEQYF. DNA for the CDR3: TGTGCCAGCAGCCAGGAGGGACTAGCGGGGGGAGAGCAGTACTTC.